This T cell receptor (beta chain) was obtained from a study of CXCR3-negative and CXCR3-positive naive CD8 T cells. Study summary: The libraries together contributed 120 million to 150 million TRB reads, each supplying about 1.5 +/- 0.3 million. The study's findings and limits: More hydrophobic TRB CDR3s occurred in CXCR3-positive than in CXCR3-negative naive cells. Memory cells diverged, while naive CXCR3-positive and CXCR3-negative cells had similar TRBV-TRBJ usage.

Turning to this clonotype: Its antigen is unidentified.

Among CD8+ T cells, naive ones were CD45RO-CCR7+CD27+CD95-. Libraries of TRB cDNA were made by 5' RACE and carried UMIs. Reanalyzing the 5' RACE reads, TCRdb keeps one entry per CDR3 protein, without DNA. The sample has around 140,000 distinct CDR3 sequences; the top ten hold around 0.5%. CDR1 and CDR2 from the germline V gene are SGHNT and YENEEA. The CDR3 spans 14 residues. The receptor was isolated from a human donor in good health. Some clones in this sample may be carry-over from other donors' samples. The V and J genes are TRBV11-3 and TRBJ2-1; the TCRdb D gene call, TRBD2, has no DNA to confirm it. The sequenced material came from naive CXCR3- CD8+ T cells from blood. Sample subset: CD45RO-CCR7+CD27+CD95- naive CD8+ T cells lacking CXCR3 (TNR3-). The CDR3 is CASSLVGLAVEQFF. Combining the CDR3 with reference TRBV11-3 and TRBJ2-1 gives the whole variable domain EAGVVQSPRYKIIEKKQPVAFWCNPISGHNTLYWYLQNLGQGPELLIRYENEEAVDDSQLPKDRFSAERLKGVDSTLKIQPAELGDSAVYLCASSLVGLAVEQFFGPGTRLTVL.